The next 9 T cell receptor beta chains were all read from a single sample in a study of shared clonotypes between healthy human individuals. Sequencing was performed with immunoSEQ multiplex PCR; in TCRdb, only in-frame clones are kept and a portion is missing. The data contain approximately 500,000 clones, 81% of them singletons. The sequencing sample was made of PBMCs. The source is a woman aged 40 to 49 in good health. Some clones in this sample may be carry-over from other donors' samples.

This rearrangement joins TRBV4-1 to TRBJ2-5, with D unclear. V was shortened by 4 bases and J by 1 base, with 10 bases between the two germline ends. CDR3 length: 14 amino acids. Germline V gene lookup returns CDR1 MGHRA and CDR2 YSYEKL. The chain's CDR3 is CASSLGPSQETQYF. DNA for the CDR3: TGCGCCAGCAGCCTAGGACCCAGCCAAGAGACCCAGTACTTC.

This chain uses TRBV6-1 with TRBJ1-2; a possible D gene is TRBD1 (6 bases). The germline gives CDR1 MNHNS, CDR2 SASEGT. The CDR3 has 15 amino acids. The V and J ends lost 5 bases and 0 bases respectively, with 13 bases between them. The CDR3 here is CASSTDRFANYGYTF. CDR3 nucleotide sequence: TGTGCCAGCAGTACCGACAGGTTCGCTAACTATGGCTACACCTTC.

This rearrangement joins TRBV11-2 to TRBJ2-1, with D hard to call. This CDR3 is built from 17 residues. Germline V lookup: CDR1 SGHAT, CDR2 FQNNGV. Trimming stripped 1 base from V and 1 base from J, with 14 bases between. The CDR3 is CASSLVGRSISYNEQFF. In nucleotides, the CDR3 is TGTGCCAGCAGCTTAGTAGGGCGGAGCATTTCCTACAATGAGCAGTTCTTC.

This clone was seen a single time. The genes are TRBV7-8 and TRBJ2-5; D perhaps matches TRBD1 (5 bases). Germline V gives CDR1 SGHVS, CDR2 FQNEAQ. Trimming shortened V by 5 bases and J by 5 bases, and 12 bases separated the two germline ends. The CDR3 runs to 13 residues. The CDR3 region is CASSVDMRETQYF. The CDR3 nucleotides are TGTGCCAGCAGCGTGGACATGCGGGAGACCCAGTACTTC.

Comment on this clone: One base separates it from a far larger clone, so it is likely a read error. The chain uses TRBV28 and TRBJ1-4; unclear D gene. The CDR3 length is 11 residues. CDR1 is MDHEN and CDR2 is SYDVKM in the germline V gene. The CDR3 sequence: CASRLNERLFF. The DNA of the CDR3 is TGTGCCAGCAGGCTAAATGAAAGACTGTTTTTT.

This clone was seen only a few times. The rearrangement links TRBV5-1 to TRBJ2-5; unclear D gene. The CDR3 spans 12 residues. Germline CDR1 is SGHRS and CDR2 is YFSETQ. The ends were cut back, 3 bases at V and 5 bases at J, with 8 bases in the middle. CDR3 nucleotides: TGCGCCAGCAGCTCTACGTTCGAGACCCAGTACTTC. Translating it yields CASSSTFETQYF. The whole variable domain, remainder taken from reference TRBV5-1 and TRBJ2-5, is KAGVTQTPRYLIKTRGQQVTLSCSPISGHRSVSWYQQTPGQGLQFLFEYFSETQRNKGNFPGRFSGRQFSNSRSEMNVSTLELGDSALYLCASSSTFETQYFGPGTRLLVL.

V gene TRBV2 combines with J gene TRBJ2-5, with a tentative D call TRBD1 (7 bases). The CDR3 loop spans 14 amino acids. Trimming shortened V by 0 bases and J by 5 bases, and 10 bases separated the two germline ends. Germline values: CDR1 SNHLY, CDR2 FYNNEI. CDR3 sequence: CASSEASGGETQYF. CDR3 in DNA: TGTGCCAGCAGTGAAGCGTCAGGGGGGGAGACCCAGTACTTC.

This rearrangement joins TRBV19 to TRBJ2-7; D unresolved. Germline CDR1 reads LNHDA; CDR2 reads SQIVND (reference sequence). The CDR3 totals 12 residues. Trimming cost V 4 bases and J 4 bases, with 8 bases left between them. The CDR3 protein is CASSRGPYEQYF. The CDR3 DNA follows: TGTGCCAGTAGTAGAGGTCCTTACGAGCAGTACTTC. The full variable domain, rest sourced from reference TRBV19 and TRBJ2-7, is DGGITQSPKYLFRKEGQNVTLSCEQNLNHDAMYWYRQDPGQGLRLIYYSQIVNDFQKGDIAEGYSVSREKKESFPLTVTSAQKNPTAFYLCASSRGPYEQYFGPGTRLTVT.

This clone occurred once. A single base is all that separates this from a far larger clone, so a read error is likely. Because the CDR3 is missing its conserved closing phenylalanine or tryptophan, this is likely a read error. The chain has TRBV9 and TRBJ1-1; D is unresolved. The germline V gene has CDR1 SGDLS and CDR2 YYNGEE. This CDR3 has 13 amino acids. Deletions cut 0 bases from V and 5 bases from J, with 8 bases between. CDR3 residues: CASSVGSGTEAFS. The CDR3 bases are TGTGCCAGCAGCGTAGGATCGGGGACTGAAGCTTTCTCT.